This TCR beta chain was captured by sequencing in a study of blood T cells in healthy people across ages. Study-wide findings and caveats: Naive CD4+ cell counts and diversity both ran higher in long-lived than in aged donors.

A single count supports this clonotype. Its specificity is not known. The germline gives CDR1 LGHDT, CDR2 YNNKEL (reference sequence). The CDR3 totals 14 residues. V lost 3 bases and J lost 7, with 13 bases in between. Combining a sample-barcoded 5' primer with a J-beta primer mix, a second PCR ran for roughly 7 to 11 cycles. TCRdb re-derived calls from the 5' RACE reads in MiXCR, one entry per CDR3 protein. The table records roughly 900,000 distinct CDR3 sequences, 40% to 60% of them present only once. The study drew donors from healthy Caucasian individuals in Russia aged roughly 6 to 90. This clonotype was sampled from a man younger than 45 in good health. Input material: blood. The J gene is TRBJ2-1, the V gene TRBV3-1; D is unresolved. In DNA, the CDR3 is TGTGCCAGCAGCCATCCCTGGGTCCCGAATGAGCAGTTCTTC. Translating gives CASSHPWVPNEQFF.